The 29 T cell receptor beta chains below were found in one sample sequenced in a study of technical replicates of blood from a few donors. TCRdb's table, derived via immunoSEQ multiplex PCR, lists solely in-frame clones and lacks some. This table has roughly 14,000 clones, around 80% appearing once. Sequences were obtained from PBMCs. These receptors were collected from a human donor in good health.

The rearrangement uses TRBV5-1 and TRBJ1-3, with 7 nucleotides matching TRBD1. Germline lookup yields CDR1 SGHRS and CDR2 YFSETQ. This CDR3 contains 16 residues. V shed 0 bases and J 3 bases; nucleotides not matched to a gene: 6. The CDR3 DNA follows: TGCGCCAGCAGCTTGGGGACAGGCCAGAGTGGAAACACCATATATTTT. Translated, it gives CASSLGTGQSGNTIYF.

V is TRBV27 and J is TRBJ2-1, with D hard to call. The CDR3 runs 15 residues. Trimming stripped 8 bases from V and 3 bases from J, with 17 bases between. Germline CDR1 is MNHEY and CDR2 is SMNVEV (reference sequence). CDR3 in DNA: TGTGCCAGCTACCAACACGGCGGAGACTACAATGAGCAGTTCTTC. Translated: CASYQHGGDYNEQFF.

This clone was seen a handful of times. This chain links TRBV30 with TRBJ1-1, with TRBD1 as a possible D gene (6 bases). The CDR3 loop spans 13 amino acids. From germline, CDR1 is GTSNPN and CDR2 SVGIG (reference sequence). Deletions cut 4 bases from V and 3 bases from J, with 12 bases between. The CDR3 sequence is CAWKRQADTEAFF. The DNA of the CDR3 is TGTGCCTGGAAACGACAGGCGGACACTGAAGCTTTCTTT.

The CDR3 protein is CASSTSGLVSYNEQFF. Here the CDR3 DNA reads TGTGCCAGCAGTACCTCGGGACTAGTGTCCTACAATGAGCAGTTCTTC. The chain couples TRBV28 to TRBJ2-1; 8 nucleotides agree with TRBD2. Looked up from germline, CDR1 is MDHEN and CDR2 is SYDVKM. This CDR3 spans 16 amino acids. V gave up 5 bases and J gave up 1 base; unmatched junction bases: 7.

The chain links TRBV18 to TRBJ2-7, with 9 bases lining up with TRBD2. The germline V gene has CDR1 KGHSH and CDR2 LQKENI. CDR3 length: 15 amino acids. The trim removed 6 bases at V and 2 bases at J, leaving 8 bases unmatched. CDR3 DNA sequence: TGTGCCAGCTCGAGGACTAGCGTGCAGCCCTACGAGCAGTACTTC. This encodes CASSRTSVQPYEQYF.

The chain couples TRBV7-2 to TRBJ1-4, with 9 bases aligning to TRBD1. The germline CDR1 and CDR2 sequences are SGHTA and FQGNSA. CDR3 length equals 14 residues. V was clipped by 7 bases and J by 4 bases; unmatched bases: 4. Here the CDR3 DNA reads TGTGCCAGCAATGTGGGACAGGGTAATGAAAAACTGTTTTTT. Its translation: CASNVGQGNEKLFF.

V usage is TRBV7-9 and J usage is TRBJ2-3; D not resolved. Trimming took off 5 bases at V and 3 bases at J, with 6 bases between the two ends. The CDR3 loop spans 12 amino acids. Per germline, CDR1 SEHNR and CDR2 FQNEAQ (reference sequence). The CDR3 bases are TGTGCCAGCAGCCCCACTACAGATACGCAGTATTTT. Protein sequence: CASSPTTDTQYF.

In its sample, this clone was seen once. V usage is TRBV5-1 and J usage is TRBJ2-2; 8 nucleotides agree with TRBD1. CDR3 length: 13 residues. J was trimmed by 7 bases and V by 5 bases; bases with no gene match: 4. Germline CDR1 SGHRS, CDR2 YFSETQ. The CDR3 loop reads CASRTGADGELFF. The DNA of the CDR3 is TGCGCCAGCAGGACAGGGGCGGACGGGGAGCTGTTTTTT.

The chain carries TRBV30 and TRBJ2-3, with 9 positions matching TRBD2. Germline loops: CDR1 GTSNPN, CDR2 SVGIG (reference sequence). CDR3 length equals 15 residues. Unmatched junction bases numbered 11, after V lost 7 bases and J lost 3 bases. In DNA, the CDR3 is TGTGCCTCCGGAAATAGCGGGAGTAGGACAGATACGCAGTATTTT. Protein: CASGNSGSRTDTQYF.

The chain couples TRBV5-1 to TRBJ1-2; D is undetermined. The CDR3 length is 13 residues. V gave up 0 bases and J gave up 3 bases, with 6 bases separating them. Germline V gene lookup returns CDR1 SGHRS and CDR2 YFSETQ. CDR3 protein: CASSLDIYYGYTF. CDR3 DNA sequence: TGCGCCAGCAGCTTGGACATTTACTATGGCTACACCTTC.

The rearrangement joins TRBV7-2 to TRBJ2-2; 13 bases fit TRBD2. CDR3 length equals 18 residues. CDR1 and CDR2 from the germline V gene are SGHTA and FQGNSA. Trimming took 5 bases from V and 5 from J; bases not matched to a gene: 11. Written as DNA, the CDR3 is TGTGCCAGCAGCCCAGCGGGACTAGCGGGAAGCGGGACCGGGGAGCTGTTTTTT. It encodes CASSPAGLAGSGTGELFF.

The chain uses TRBV29-1 and TRBJ1-4; D might be TRBD1 (5 bases). Trimming removed 4 bases at V and 8 bases at J, with 14 bases between. This CDR3 is built from 13 residues. From germline, CDR1 is SQVTM and CDR2 ANQGSEA. The CDR3 is CSVGGGKGEKLFF. The CDR3 DNA reads TGCAGCGTTGGGGGGGGTAAGGGGGAAAAACTGTTTTTT.

This clone has only one observation. The rearrangement links TRBV6-1 to TRBJ2-7, with 7 nucleotides matching TRBD1. The CDR3 is made up of 14 amino acids. CDR1 MNHNS and CDR2 SASEGT come from the germline V gene. V lost 6 bases and J lost 4; bases outside the gene matches: 9. The CDR3 nucleotides are TGTGCCAGCAGCCAAGAGGGGGCGAGGTACGAGCAGTACTTC. Its protein is CASSQEGARYEQYF.

This clone was observed once. The chain couples TRBV5-1 to TRBJ2-1; TRBD2 agrees at 10 bases. This CDR3 has 19 amino acids. The trim removed 4 bases at V and 6 bases at J, leaving 19 bases unmatched. Germline CDR1 is SGHRS and CDR2 is YFSETQ. The CDR3, as DNA: TGCGCCAGCAGCCACGGACTAGCGGCTTATGGTGGGGGGGGCAATGAGCAGTTCTTC. Its translation: CASSHGLAAYGGGGNEQFF. Filled out from reference TRBV5-1 and TRBJ2-1, the complete variable domain reads KAGVTQTPRYLIKTRGQQVTLSCSPISGHRSVSWYQQTPGQGLQFLFEYFSETQRNKGNFPGRFSGRQFSNSRSEMNVSTLELGDSALYLCASSHGLAAYGGGGNEQFFGPGTRLTVL.

The genes are TRBV27 and TRBJ2-7; TRBD2 matches at 7 bases. Trimming at V came to 6 bases and at J to 3 bases, leaving 5 bases not matched to a gene. Germline CDR1 reads MNHEY; CDR2 reads SMNVEV (reference sequence). CDR3 length equals 13 residues. CDR3: CASRGLGNYEQYF. For the CDR3, the DNA is TGTGCCAGCAGAGGACTAGGGAACTACGAGCAGTACTTC.

The rearrangement uses TRBV19 and TRBJ2-7; TRBD1 agrees at 9 bases. The CDR3 has 14 residues. Germline-derived CDR1 and CDR2 are LNHDA and SQIVND (reference sequence). The junction had 4 bases not matched to a gene; V was cut back by 4 bases and J by 3 bases. CDR3: CASSTGTGNYEQYF. The DNA of the CDR3 is TGTGCCAGTAGTACCGGGACAGGGAACTACGAGCAGTACTTC.

V and J are TRBV19 and TRBJ2-6; TRBD2 aligns across 7 bases. V gave up 4 bases and J gave up 3 bases; unmatched junction bases: 6. The CDR3 runs 16 residues. Per the germline V gene, CDR1 is LNHDA and CDR2 is SQIVND (reference sequence). DNA for the CDR3: TGTGCCAGTAGTACGGGGGGACCCTATGGGGCCAACGTCCTGACTTTC. It yields the protein CASSTGGPYGANVLTF. The full variable domain, completed using reference TRBV19 and TRBJ2-6, is DGGITQSPKYLFRKEGQNVTLSCEQNLNHDAMYWYRQDPGQGLRLIYYSQIVNDFQKGDIAEGYSVSREKKESFPLTVTSAQKNPTAFYLCASSTGGPYGANVLTFGAGSRLTVL.

This clone was detected only once. V usage is TRBV6-5 and J usage is TRBJ1-3, with 7 bases identical to TRBD1. The ends lost 2 bases at V and 4 bases at J; junction bases unmatched: 2. Germline CDR1 MNHEY, CDR2 SVGAGI. The CDR3 totals 14 residues. The CDR3 spells CASSYGTAGNTIYF. The CDR3 bases are TGTGCCAGCAGTTACGGGACAGCCGGAAACACCATATATTTT.

The CDR3 is CAIRPLSASNTGELFF. CDR3 nucleotides: TGTGCCATCAGACCCCTTAGCGCATCGAACACCGGGGAGCTGTTTTTT. V gene TRBV10-3 combines with J gene TRBJ2-2, with D perhaps TRBD2 (5 bases). In germline, CDR1 is ENHRY, CDR2 SYGVKD. The CDR3 is made up of 16 amino acids. Trimming removed 6 bases from V and 0 bases from J, with 14 bases in between.

CDR3 DNA sequence: TGTGCCAGCAGTCCTACCCAAACTAGGAGGGAAACTGAAGCTTTCTTT. Translating it yields CASSPTQTRRETEAFF. The V and J genes are TRBV28 and TRBJ1-1; D is uncertain. The CDR3 covers 16 residues. The V end was cut by 5 bases, the J end by 5 bases, with 21 bases between. Germline V gene lookup returns CDR1 MDHEN and CDR2 SYDVKM.

In DNA, the CDR3 is TGTGCCAGCAGTTTAGTTACCCGGGAAGGATCCTACGAGCAGTACTTC. Its translation is CASSLVTREGSYEQYF. V is TRBV27 and J is TRBJ2-7; D may be TRBD2 (5 bases). Per the germline V gene, CDR1 is MNHEY and CDR2 is SMNVEV (reference sequence). This CDR3 has 16 residues. Trimming took 2 bases from V and 1 from J, leaving 15 bases between them.

V and J are TRBV7-8 and TRBJ1-5; 12 bases fit TRBD1. CDR1 is SGHVS and CDR2 is FQNEAQ in the germline V gene. The CDR3 spans 18 residues. The V segment lost 5 bases and the J segment 6 bases; nucleotides outside the gene matches: 14. The CDR3 sequence is CASSATGTGGFDGQPQHF. As DNA, the CDR3 is TGTGCCAGCAGCGCCACCGGGACAGGGGGCTTCGACGGTCAGCCCCAGCATTTT.

The V and J genes are TRBV18 and TRBJ2-7, with D tentatively TRBD2 (6 bases). The CDR3 is 16 residues long. V lost 2 bases, J lost 1 base, and 15 bases lay in between. Per germline, CDR1 KGHSH and CDR2 LQKENI. CDR3 loop: CASSPVEPGTSYEQYF. DNA for the CDR3: TGTGCCAGCTCACCAGTAGAGCCAGGGACTTCCTACGAGCAGTACTTC.

The chain combines TRBV19 with TRBJ2-1; D may be TRBD1 (6 bases). The CDR3 is 13 amino acids. Trimming pared 5 bases from V and 7 bases from J, leaving 12 bases between. Germline V CDR1 and CDR2: LNHDA, SQIVND (reference sequence). CDR3 loop: CASSVGQINEQFF. The CDR3 DNA sequence: TGTGCCAGTAGTGTTGGACAGATTAATGAGCAGTTCTTC.

This chain links TRBV18 with TRBJ2-7; 10 positions agree with TRBD1. The CDR3 has 17 residues. V dropped 2 bases and J dropped 4; count of bases not matched to a gene: 11. Germline lookup yields CDR1 KGHSH and CDR2 LQKENI. CDR3 sequence: CASSPRVGTGDRYEQYF. The CDR3 DNA reads as TGTGCCAGCTCACCAAGAGTCGGGACAGGGGATCGGTACGAGCAGTACTTC.

The chain employs TRBV5-6 and TRBJ2-1, with 10 bases identical to TRBD2. J was trimmed by 6 bases and V by 2 bases; bases with no gene match: 11. CDR1 is SGHDT, CDR2 YYEEEE, per germline. The CDR3 has 17 amino acids. CDR3: CASSLVSSGSLGNEQFF. Written as DNA, the CDR3 is TGTGCCAGCAGCTTAGTTTCTAGCGGGAGTCTAGGCAATGAGCAGTTCTTC. The variable domain in full, completed from reference TRBV5-6 and TRBJ2-1, reads DAGVTQSPTHLIKTRGQQVTLRCSPKSGHDTVSWYQQALGQGPQFIFQYYEEEERQRGNFPDRFSGHQFPNYSSELNVNALLLGDSALYLCASSLVSSGSLGNEQFFGPGTRLTVL.

The chain employs TRBV9 and TRBJ2-7, with D maybe TRBD2 (6 bases). Germline V CDR1 and CDR2: SGDLS, YYNGEE. This CDR3 has 15 residues. With 1 base removed from V and 6 bases from J, the gap between germline ends came to 17 bases. The CDR3 here is CASSVRGIGPLEQYF. Here the CDR3 DNA reads TGTGCCAGCAGCGTACGGGGGATAGGACCCCTCGAGCAGTACTTC.

The genes are TRBV9 and TRBJ1-2; a possible D gene is TRBD1 (6 bases). The CDR3 is 15 residues long. Germline-derived CDR1 and CDR2 are SGDLS and YYNGEE. Trimming removed 0 bases at V and 7 bases at J, with 16 bases between. Here the CDR3 DNA reads TGTGCCAGCAGCGTAGAGGGGAACAGGGCGGCTGGCTACACCTTC. Translation: CASSVEGNRAAGYTF.

V is TRBV6-5 and J is TRBJ2-7, with 7 bases aligning to TRBD2. The CDR3 runs 15 residues. Germline V gene sequence: CDR1 MNHEY, CDR2 SVGAGI. V was pared by 6 bases and J by 0 bases, with 8 bases of the junction left unmatched. The CDR3 DNA follows: TGTGCCAGCAGCGAGGTGGCGGGAGCCTCCTACGAGCAGTACTTC. It encodes CASSEVAGASYEQYF.